This TCR beta chain was captured in a study of STAT5B mutations in CD4+ large granular lymphocyte leukemia. CDR1 and CDR2 (germline): LNHDA, SQIVND (reference sequence). Trimming took 6 bases from V and 0 from J, leaving 10 bases between them. CDR3 length: 14 amino acids. The assay was immunoSEQ multiplex PCR, and TCRdb's table has in-frame clones only and misses some. The profile covers tens of thousands of clones, with around 72% appearing a single time and roughly 2% taken by the ten largest. This clonotype was obtained from a human donor in good health. What was sequenced was CD4+ T cells from blood buffy coats. The chain uses TRBV19 and TRBJ2-3; D not certain. CDR3 DNA: TGTGCCAGTAGCGCGACGGTTAGCACAGATACGCAGTATTTT. This sequence encodes CASSATVSTDTQYF.